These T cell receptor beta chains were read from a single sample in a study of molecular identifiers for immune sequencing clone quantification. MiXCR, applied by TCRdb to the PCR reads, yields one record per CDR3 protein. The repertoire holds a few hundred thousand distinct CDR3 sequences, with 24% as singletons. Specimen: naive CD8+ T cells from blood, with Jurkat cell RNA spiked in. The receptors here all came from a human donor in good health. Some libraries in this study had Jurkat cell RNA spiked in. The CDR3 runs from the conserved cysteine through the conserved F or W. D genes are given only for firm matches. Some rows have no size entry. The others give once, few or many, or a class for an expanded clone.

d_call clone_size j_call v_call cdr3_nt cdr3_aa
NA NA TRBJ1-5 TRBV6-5 TGTGCCAGCAGTTACTCGGGGCCAGATCAGCCCCAGCATTTT CASSYSGPDQPQHF
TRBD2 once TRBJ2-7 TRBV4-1 TGCGCCAGCAGCCTAGTCGGAAGGACTAGCGGCAACTCCTACGAGCAGTACTTC CASSLVGRTSGNSYEQYF
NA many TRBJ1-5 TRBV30 TGTGCCTGGACCAGACCACATAGCAATCAGCCCCAGCATTTT CAWTRPHSNQPQHF
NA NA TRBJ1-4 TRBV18 TGTGCCAGCTCACCAGCGAAAAATGAAAAACTGTTTTTT CASSPAKNEKLFF
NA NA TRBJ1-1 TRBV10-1 TGCGCCAGCAGTCCCAGGGAGCACACTGAAGCTTTCTTT CASSPREHTEAFF
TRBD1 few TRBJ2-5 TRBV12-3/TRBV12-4 TGTGCCAGCACCTGGGGGACAGCCCAAGAGACCCAGTACTTC CASTWGTAQETQYF
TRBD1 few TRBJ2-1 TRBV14 TGTGCCAGCAGCCCATGGGCCGGGGACAGGGCCTACAATGAGCAGTTCTTC CASSPWAGDRAYNEQFF
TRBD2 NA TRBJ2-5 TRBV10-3 TGTGCCATCGGGGAGCGGGAGGGAGAGACCCAGTACTTC CAIGEREGETQYF
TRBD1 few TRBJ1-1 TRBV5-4 TGTGCCAGCAGCAAGTGGACAGGGGTAAACACTGAAGCTTTCTTT CASSKWTGVNTEAFF
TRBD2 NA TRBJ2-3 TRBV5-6 TGTGCCAGCAGTCATCCGGGACTAGCTTCCACAGATACGCAGTATTTT CASSHPGLASTDTQYF
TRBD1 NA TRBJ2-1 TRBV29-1 TGCAGCGTGGCCACGGGACAGGGTGCCAATGAGCAGTTCTTC CSVATGQGANEQFF
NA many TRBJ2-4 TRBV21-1 TGTGCCAGCATGGGTTTTTCCAAAAACATTCAGTACTTC CASMGFSKNIQYF
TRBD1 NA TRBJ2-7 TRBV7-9 TGTGCCAGCAGCTTACTGGGACAGGGGTCGGGAGAGCAGTACTTC CASSLLGQGSGEQYF
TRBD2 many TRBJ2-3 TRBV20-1 TGCAGTGCTAGAGATACGACAGGGACTAGCGCCAATACGCAGTATTTT CSARDTTGTSANTQYF
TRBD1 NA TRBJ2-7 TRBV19 TGTGCCAGTAGTTCCCCGGGACAGGCCTACTACGAGCAGTACTTC CASSSPGQAYYEQYF
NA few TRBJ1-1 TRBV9 TGTGCCAGCGGCGCAGGGCCTGAAGCTTTCTTT CASGAGPEAFF
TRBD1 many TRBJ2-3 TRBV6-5 TGTGCCAGCAGTTACTCGACTACAGGGGCGGATACGCAGTATTTT CASSYSTTGADTQYF
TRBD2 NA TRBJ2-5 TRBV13 TGTGCCAGCAGCTTAGGTCCCGGACTAGCGCGGGAGACCCAGTACTTC CASSLGPGLARETQYF
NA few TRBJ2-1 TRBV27 TGTGCCAGCAGAACTGGGTGGCGAAACAATGAGCAGTTCTTC CASRTGWRNNEQFF
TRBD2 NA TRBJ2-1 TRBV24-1 TGTGCCACCAGTGATCGGACTAGCGGGGGGGCCGATGAGCAGTTCTTC CATSDRTSGGADEQFF
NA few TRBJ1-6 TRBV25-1 TGTGCCAGCAGCCCCGACAGGCCGTATAATTCACCCCTCCACTTT CASSPDRPYNSPLHF
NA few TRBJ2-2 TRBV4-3 TGCGCCAGCAGCCAAGATATGGGGGCCCCGAACACCGGGGAGCTGTTTTTT CASSQDMGAPNTGELFF
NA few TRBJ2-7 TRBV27 TGTGCCAGCAGCCCATTACGGTCAGGGCACGAGCAGTACTTC CASSPLRSGHEQYF
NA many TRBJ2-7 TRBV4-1 TGCGCCAGCAGCCAAGAAGAGGCGGAGTACGAGCAGTACTTC CASSQEEAEYEQYF
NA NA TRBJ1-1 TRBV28 TGTGCCAGCAGGTCCCGGGGATCGGTCACTGAAGCTTTCTTT CASRSRGSVTEAFF
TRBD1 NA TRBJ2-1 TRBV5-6 TGTGCCAGCAGCTTGGCGGTAGGGGGCGCATTTCTCTACAATGAGCAGTTCTTC CASSLAVGGAFLYNEQFF
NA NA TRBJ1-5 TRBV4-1 TGCGCCAGCAGCCACAAAGGTTGGGATAGCAATCAGCCCCAGCATTTT CASSHKGWDSNQPQHF
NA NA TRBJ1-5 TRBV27 TGTGCCAGCAGTCTGAGGGCAGGGTCTTATCAGCCCCAGCATTTT CASSLRAGSYQPQHF
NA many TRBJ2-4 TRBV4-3 TGCGCCAGCAGCCAAGATAGAATAGCGGTCAAAAACATTCAGTACTTC CASSQDRIAVKNIQYF
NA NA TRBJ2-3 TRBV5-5 TGTGCCACCTCCGGGTGGAGCACAGATACGCAGTATTTT CATSGWSTDTQYF
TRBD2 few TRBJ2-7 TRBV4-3 TGCGCCAGCAGCCAAGATCGGGGTAGCGGGAGTTACGAGCAGTACTTC CASSQDRGSGSYEQYF
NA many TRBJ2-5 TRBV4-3 TGCGCCAGCAGCCCGACTACCAGTTCACAAGAGACCCAGTACTTC CASSPTTSSQETQYF
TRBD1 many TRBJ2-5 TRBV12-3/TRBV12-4 TGTGCCAGCAGTCCCCTCCGGACAGGGGGGACACAAGAGACCCAGTACTTC CASSPLRTGGTQETQYF
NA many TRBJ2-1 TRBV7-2 TGTGCCAGCAGCTTATCGGCAGGATTTCTTGATGAGCAGTTCTTC CASSLSAGFLDEQFF
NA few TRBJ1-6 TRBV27 TGTGCCAGCAGTCTCACGGATTCACCCCTCCACTTT CASSLTDSPLHF
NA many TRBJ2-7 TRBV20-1 TGCAGTGCTAGAGGGATTGACCACTCCTACGAGCAGTACTTC CSARGIDHSYEQYF
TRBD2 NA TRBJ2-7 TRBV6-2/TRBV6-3 TGTGCCAACAGTTTCGGACTAGCGGGGGCCTACGAGCAGTACTTC CANSFGLAGAYEQYF
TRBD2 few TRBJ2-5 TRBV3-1 TGTGCCAGCAGCCCTCTAGCGGGGCCGCAAGAGACCCAGTACTTC CASSPLAGPQETQYF
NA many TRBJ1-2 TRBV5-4 TGTGCCAGCAGCTGGGGGCCGAACTATGGCTACACCTTC CASSWGPNYGYTF
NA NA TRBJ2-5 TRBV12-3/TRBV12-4 TGTGCCAGCAGTTTGGCGAGGTACCAAGAGACCCAGTACTTC CASSLARYQETQYF
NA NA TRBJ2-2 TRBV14 TGTGCCAGCAGCCAAGGAGCAGGCCTGAGCACCGGGGAGCTGTTTTTT CASSQGAGLSTGELFF
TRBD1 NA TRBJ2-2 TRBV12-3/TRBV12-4 TGTGCCAGCAGTTCCAAGGACAGGACGAACACCGGGGAGCTGTTTTTT CASSSKDRTNTGELFF
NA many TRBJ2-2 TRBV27 TGTGCCAGCAGTTGGGCTGGGGGGAACACCGGGGAGCTGTTTTTT CASSWAGGNTGELFF
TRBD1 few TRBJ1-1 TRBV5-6 TGTGCCAGCAGCTTTGAGATCAGGGGGCGCGCTGAAGCTTTCTTT CASSFEIRGRAEAFF
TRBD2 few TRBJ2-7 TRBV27 TGTGCCAGCAGGGAAGGACTAGCGGGGGGGTCGAGCTCCTACGAGCAGTACTTC CASREGLAGGSSSYEQYF
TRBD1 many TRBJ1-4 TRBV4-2 TGTGCCAGCAGCCAGGACAGGGCGGCTAATGAAAAACTGTTTTTT CASSQDRAANEKLFF
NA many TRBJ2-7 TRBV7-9 TGTGCCAGCAACCCCGATTGGGCAGGAACCAGCTCCTACGAGCAGTACTTC CASNPDWAGTSSYEQYF
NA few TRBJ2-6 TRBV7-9 TGTGCCAGCAGCGCGGCCATCTCTGGGGCCAACGTCCTGACTTTC CASSAAISGANVLTF
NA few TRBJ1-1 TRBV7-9 TGTGCCAGCAGCTATCAGAACACTGAAGCTTTCTTT CASSYQNTEAFF
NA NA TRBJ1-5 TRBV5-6 TGTGCCAGCGGCTATGGATTTCAGCCCCAGCATTTT CASGYGFQPQHF
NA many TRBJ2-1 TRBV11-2 TGTGCCAGCAGCTTAGGACGGCTGTCGGATGAGCAGTTCTTC CASSLGRLSDEQFF
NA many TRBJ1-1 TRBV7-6 TGTGCCAGCAGCCCCCCGGCGGGGCATGAAGCTTTCTTT CASSPPAGHEAFF
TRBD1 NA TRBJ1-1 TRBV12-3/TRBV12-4 TGTGCCAGCAGTTTAGAACTACAGGGGGTGGGCGCTGAAGCTTTCTTT CASSLELQGVGAEAFF